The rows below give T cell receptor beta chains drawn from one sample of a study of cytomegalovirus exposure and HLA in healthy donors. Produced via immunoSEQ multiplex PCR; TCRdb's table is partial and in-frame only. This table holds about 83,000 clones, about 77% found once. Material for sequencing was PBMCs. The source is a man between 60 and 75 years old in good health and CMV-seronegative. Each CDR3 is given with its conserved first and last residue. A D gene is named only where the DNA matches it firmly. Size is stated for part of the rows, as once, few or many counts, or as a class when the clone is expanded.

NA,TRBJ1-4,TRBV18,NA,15,CASSPQQEINEKLFF,TGTGCCAGCTCACCACAACAGGAGATAAATGAAAAACTGTTTTTT
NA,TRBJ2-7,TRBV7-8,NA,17,CASSLMWRWIPSYEQYF,TGTGCCAGCAGCTTAATGTGGAGATGGATACCGTCCTACGAGCAGTACTTC
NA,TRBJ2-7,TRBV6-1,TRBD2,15,CASSLTSGGLDEQYF,TGTGCCAGCAGTTTAACTAGCGGGGGGTTGGACGAGCAGTACTTC
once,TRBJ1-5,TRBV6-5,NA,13,CASAPMRNQPQHF,TGTGCCAGCGCTCCTATGCGCAATCAGCCCCAGCATTTT
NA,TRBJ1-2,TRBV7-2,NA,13,CASSLSGGAAYTF,TGTGCCAGCAGCCTCTCGGGGGGCGCCGCCTACACCTTC
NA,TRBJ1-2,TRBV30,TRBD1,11,CAWKSRGGYTF,TGTGCCTGGAAGTCCAGGGGGGGCTACACCTTC
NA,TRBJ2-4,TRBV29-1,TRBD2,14,CSGLAGEAKNIQYF,TGCAGCGGGCTAGCGGGGGAGGCCAAAAACATTCAGTACTTC
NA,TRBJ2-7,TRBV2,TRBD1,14,CASSAGQGVGEQYF,TGTGCCAGCAGCGCTGGACAGGGGGTGGGGGAGCAGTACTTC
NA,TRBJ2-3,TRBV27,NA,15,CASSFLFGVTDTQYF,TGTGCCAGCAGCTTTCTCTTCGGGGTTACAGATACGCAGTATTTT
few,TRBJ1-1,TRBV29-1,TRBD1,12,CSVNNRGTEAFF,TGCAGCGTAAACAACAGGGGTACTGAAGCTTTCTTT
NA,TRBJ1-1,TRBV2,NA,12,CASSVDLGLAFF,TGTGCCAGCAGCGTCGACCTGGGCTTAGCTTTCTTT
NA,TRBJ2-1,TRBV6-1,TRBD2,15,CASSLGLAIDNEQFF,TGTGCCAGCAGCTTGGGACTAGCGATAGACAATGAGCAGTTCTTC
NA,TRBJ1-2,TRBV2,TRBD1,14,CASSGDRTNYGYTF,TGTGCCAGCAGTGGGGACAGAACTAACTATGGCTACACCTTC
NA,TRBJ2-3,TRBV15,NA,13,CATSRDSTDTQYF,TGTGCCACCAGCAGGGACAGTACAGATACGCAGTATTTT
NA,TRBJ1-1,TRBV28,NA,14,CASSRGLGWTEAFF,TGTGCCAGCAGCCGGGGTTTGGGATGGACTGAAGCTTTCTTT
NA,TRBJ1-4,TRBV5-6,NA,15,CASSSRQGSNEKLFF,TGTGCCAGCAGCTCCCGGCAGGGCTCTAATGAAAAACTGTTTTTT
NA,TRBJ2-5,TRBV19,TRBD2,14,CASSISGGWETQYF,TGTGCCAGTAGTATAAGCGGGGGGTGGGAGACCCAGTACTTC
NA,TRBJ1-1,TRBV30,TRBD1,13,CAWGDRENTEAFF,TGTGCCTGGGGGGACAGAGAGAACACTGAAGCTTTCTTT
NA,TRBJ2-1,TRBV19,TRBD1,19,CASSPRDRGYRGSYNEQFF,TGTGCCAGTAGTCCGAGGGACAGGGGCTACCGAGGGTCCTACAATGAGCAGTTCTTC
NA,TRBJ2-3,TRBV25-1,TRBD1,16,CASSSSGTGNFDTQYF,TGTGCCAGCAGTTCCTCCGGGACAGGGAATTTCGATACGCAGTATTTT
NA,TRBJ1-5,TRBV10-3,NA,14,CAISDGGLSQPQHF,TGTGCCATCAGTGATGGAGGGTTAAGTCAGCCCCAGCATTTT
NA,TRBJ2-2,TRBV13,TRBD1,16,CASSPEGDRATGELFF,TGTGCCAGCAGCCCGGAGGGGGACAGGGCTACCGGGGAGCTGTTTTTT
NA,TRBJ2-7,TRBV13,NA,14,CASSLDSYAYEQYF,TGTGCCAGCAGCTTGGATAGCTACGCCTACGAGCAGTACTTC
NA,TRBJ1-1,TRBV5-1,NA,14,CASSSRQENTEAFF,TGCGCCAGCAGCTCCAGACAGGAGAACACTGAAGCTTTCTTT
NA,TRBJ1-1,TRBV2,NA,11,CAHRGGAEAFF,TGTGCCCACCGAGGGGGGGCTGAAGCTTTCTTT
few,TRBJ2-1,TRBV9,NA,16,CASSVAGSLSYNEQFF,TGTGCCAGCAGCGTAGCAGGCAGCCTCTCCTACAATGAGCAGTTCTTC
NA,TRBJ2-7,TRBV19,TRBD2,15,CASRSFWRGYPGQYF,TGTGCCAGTAGGTCCTTCTGGCGGGGGTACCCCGGGCAGTACTTC
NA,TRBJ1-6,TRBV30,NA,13,CAEGPEWNSPLHF,TGTGCAGAGGGCCCGGAGTGGAATTCACCCCTCCACTTT
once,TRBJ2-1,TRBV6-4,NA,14,CASSDSYAKNEQFF,TGTGCCAGCAGTGACTCCTATGCGAAGAATGAGCAGTTCTTC
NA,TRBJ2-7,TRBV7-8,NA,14,CASSFGPGRFEQYF,TGTGCCAGCAGCTTTGGGCCAGGGCGGTTCGAGCAGTACTTC
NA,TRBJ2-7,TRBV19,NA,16,CASGSGGGQGAYEQYF,TGTGCCAGTGGATCTGGGGGGGGCCAGGGAGCCTACGAGCAGTACTTC
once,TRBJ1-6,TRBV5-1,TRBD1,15,CASSPGGTGNSPLHF,TGCGCCAGCAGCCCCGGCGGGACAGGCAATTCACCCCTCCACTTT
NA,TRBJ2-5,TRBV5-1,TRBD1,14,CASSRGQGIETQYF,TGCGCCAGCAGCAGGGGACAGGGTATAGAGACCCAGTACTTC
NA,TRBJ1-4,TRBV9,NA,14,CASSVEGRGEKLFF,TGTGCCAGCAGCGTAGAGGGAAGGGGTGAAAAACTGTTTTTT
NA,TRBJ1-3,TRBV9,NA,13,CASSPISGNTIYF,TGTGCCAGCAGCCCCATCTCTGGAAACACCATATATTTT
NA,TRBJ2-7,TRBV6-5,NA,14,CASSYSIGDYEQYF,TGTGCCAGCAGTTACTCGATAGGAGACTACGAGCAGTACTTC
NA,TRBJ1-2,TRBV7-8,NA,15,CASSLSWTANYGYTF,TGTGCCAGCAGCTTATCTTGGACAGCTAACTATGGCTACACCTTC
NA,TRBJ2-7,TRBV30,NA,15,CAWSVFPRGSYEQYF,TGTGCCTGGAGTGTGTTCCCGCGGGGCTCCTACGAGCAGTACTTC
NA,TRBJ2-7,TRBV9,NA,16,CASSVDSGSLPYEQYF,TGTGCCAGCAGCGTAGACTCCGGGTCCCTTCCCTACGAGCAGTACTTC
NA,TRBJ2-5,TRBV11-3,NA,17,CASSLDGHPRLRETQYF,TGTGCCAGCAGCTTAGATGGACACCCACGGCTTCGAGAGACCCAGTACTTC
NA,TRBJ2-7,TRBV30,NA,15,CAWSTGFDNTYEQYF,TGTGCCTGGAGTACCGGATTTGACAACACCTACGAGCAGTACTTC
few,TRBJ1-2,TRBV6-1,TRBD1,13,CASMDRRYYGYTF,TGTGCCAGCATGGACAGGAGGTACTATGGCTACACCTTC
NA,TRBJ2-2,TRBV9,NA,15,CASSPDRGGTGELFF,TGTGCCAGCAGCCCCGACAGGGGAGGGACCGGGGAGCTGTTTTTT
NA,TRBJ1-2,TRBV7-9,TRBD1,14,CASSTGQMNYGYTF,TGTGCCAGCAGCACGGGACAGATGAACTATGGCTACACCTTC
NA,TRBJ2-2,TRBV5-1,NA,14,CASSSALNTGELFF,TGCGCCAGCAGCTCAGCACTAAACACCGGGGAGCTGTTTTTT
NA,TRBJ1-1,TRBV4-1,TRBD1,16,CASSQDPRQGWTEAFF,TGCGCCAGCAGCCAAGATCCCCGACAGGGGTGGACTGAAGCTTTCTTT
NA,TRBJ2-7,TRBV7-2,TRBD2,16,CASSRRAGLASYEQYF,TGTGCCAGCAGCAGACGGGCGGGACTAGCCTCCTACGAGCAGTACTTC
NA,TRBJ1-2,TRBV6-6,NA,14,CASSFPGKFYGYTF,TGTGCCAGCAGTTTCCCAGGCAAGTTCTATGGCTACACCTTC
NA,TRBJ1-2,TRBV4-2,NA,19,CASSQVGPLAVGTNYGYTF,TGTGCCAGCAGCCAAGTAGGCCCATTGGCGGTCGGCACCAACTATGGCTACACCTTC